This T cell receptor beta chain was identified during a study of blood T cell repertoires in COVID-19. Overall study: COVID-19 samples, acute and convalescent, were from the United States, Italy and Spain.

How the authors handled the data: Amplification from reference gene primers served as the basis for estimated nucleated cell counts. Sequencing used immunoSEQ multiplex PCR; TCRdb keeps in-frame clones, though not all of them. V, J and clone size reflect that table, while D and trimming were determined from the DNA. The table lists about 18,000 clones, roughly 87% of them singletons. Germline V gene lookup returns CDR1 SGHNT and CDR2 YYREEE (reference sequence). This CDR3 is 12 amino acids long. Between the trimmed V and J ends, which lost 2 bases and 6 bases, there was a span of 6 bases. The source of this sequence is a man aged 50-60 years with active COVID-19. The gene calls are TRBV5-4 and TRBJ2-1; no firm D call. Sequenced sample: peripheral blood. Here the CDR3 reads CASSLRSNEQFF. The CDR3 region has the DNA TGTGCCAGCAGCTTACGGAGCAATGAGCAGTTCTTC.